This T cell receptor beta chain was documented in a study of cytotoxic CD8 clonotypes in ibrutinib-treated CLL. Using immunoSEQ multiplex PCR, the repertoire was profiled, and TCRdb retains in-frame clones only, with some absent. The repertoire holds over 75,000 clones, with about 72% as singletons. Germline V CDR1 and CDR2: MNHEY, SVGAGI. The CDR3 has 15 amino acids. The V segment lost 5 bases and the J segment 2 bases; nucleotides outside the gene matches: 4. A remark on this clone: Its antigen is not known.

Study-level findings and limits: Clonality went up at the time of ibrutinib response, stayed stable in sustained remission, and later dropped back toward its baseline level at progression.

This clonotype was obtained from a human donor with chronic lymphocytic leukemia. The sample in question was PBMCs, obtained after 12 months of ibrutinib treatment. This chain links TRBV6-5 with TRBJ2-3; 10 bases agree with TRBD2. CDR3 nucleotide sequence: TGTGCCAGCAGTACCCTAGCGGGGGACACAGATACGCAGTATTTT. The encoded protein is CASSTLAGDTDTQYF.